This TCR beta chain was captured in a study of T cell responses to AZD1222 COVID-19 vaccine (dated by TCRdb to the early 2020s). Notes on the research overall: AZD1222 recipients with second doses at about 4 weeks or about 12 weeks were pooled, because spike-specific TCR depth and breadth did not differ between schedules. A total of roughly 240 trial participants underwent TCR sequencing, of whom 207 received two doses of AZD1222 and around 25 received two doses of the MenACWY control vaccine. Trial participants were enrolled by age into 18-55, 56-69 and 70-plus year subgroups, with 148, 28 and 57 TCR-sequenced participants respectively.

What the time point label conveys for this sample: baseline before first vaccination. Vaccinee samples came from UK trials COV001 and COV002, including a single-blind randomized controlled phase 2/3 trial of AZD1222 (ChAdOx1 nCoV-19) in healthy adults. For TCRbeta chain sequencing, PBMC samples from trial participants were taken at day 0 and at day 28 after the second dose. Remarks on this clone: It has no known antigen specificity. Base qualities are not recorded, but no much larger clone differs from it by a single base.

Study-wide findings and limitations: In the small 56-69-year group, the increase in depth fell short of significance, most likely because of low power. Participants were mostly white British and included more females than males, and it was suggested by the authors that clonal diversity may have been underestimated. Reportedly, almost half of the unique spike-specific TCRs recognized epitopes lying outside the regions that are mutated in the B.1.351 and B.1.1.7 variants. Spike-specific TCR breadth and depth rose significantly after two AZD1222 doses compared with day 0 and with MenACWY recipients. The vaccine-associated CD4 TCRs covered the entire spike protein, and the dominant responses fell in regions 160-218 and 743-854. Because no samples from the day 14 peak response were available, repertoires could be characterized only after the peak T cell response. Conclusions about previously exposed vaccinees were limited because only 6 or 7 AZD1222 recipients were SARS-CoV-2 seropositive at baseline.

The CDR3 regions of human TCRbeta chains were subjected to immunosequencing. Per the authors' processing: Repertoire TCRs were checked for matches against a reference library of SARS-CoV-2-specific TCRs that had been generated using the MIRA antigen-specificity platform. Breadth was defined as the fraction of unique TCRs that were SARS-CoV-2-associated, and depth was defined as the fraction of total T cells that were SARS-CoV-2-associated. Using the MIRA data, each spike-specific TCR was assigned both to the spike region to which the TCR was reactive and to a CD4 or CD8 class. Log10-transformed breadth and depth values were compared by one-way ANOVA with Sidak's multiple comparisons tests. Here the immuneACCESS table is served through TCRdb, limited to in-frame sequences with V and J called. Missing clones are a known gap in these copies; in checked studies unresolved V genes cover under half, and the rest lacks a known reason. From that table come the V and J calls and clone size; the DNA was used to work out D and trimming. For this sample the table gives over 150,000 clones, of which around 90% were detected only once. In total, the top ten clones hold 0.4% to 0.5% of the sample.

Looking up the germline V gene yields CDR1 SGDLS and CDR2 YYNGEE. Reading from cysteine to phenylalanine, the CDR3 counts 16 amino acids. Left in the record is the CDR3 DNA by itself, 48 bases read in frame from the first base. The germline V end is reduced by 2 bases and the J end by 3 bases; junction bases left unmatched: 7. This chain joins TRBV9 to TRBJ1-4, and 7 junctional nucleotides match TRBD1. The starting material was peripheral blood, obtained on day 0 of AZD1222 vaccination. This TCR was recovered from an adult in good health. The base sequence is TGTGCCAGCAGCGTTCAAGGGGGCACTGCTAATGAAAAACTGTTTTTT. Translation gives CASSVQGGTANEKLFF.